There are many counts of the clone carrying this TCR beta chain. The antigen is unknown. Time point given: newly diagnosed GD, antithyroid drugs for less than 3 months. Extracted RNA from PBMCs served as the source of the TCR library. Relying on iRepertoire HTBI primers and Arm-PCR of CDR3 regions, the team built TCR beta libraries. TCRdb independently ran MiXCR on the multiplex PCR reads; one entry per CDR3 protein. The sample lists over 450,000 distinct CDR3 sequences, around 13% seen once, with almost 9% in the top ten. The germline gives CDR1 KGHSH, CDR2 LQKENI. This CDR3 spans 16 amino acids. With 5 bases removed from V and 0 bases from J, the gap between germline ends came to 14 bases. The data stem from a study of regulatory T cells in long-lasting Graves disease. Points from the study as a whole: Persistent disease was characterized by preferential usage of TRBV28, TRBJ1-2 and TRBJ2-5. Among the persistent patients, 2,500 to 3,500 public clonotypes were shared, more than the approximately 1,000 shared among new patients. Compared with new cases, persistent Graves' patients showed reduced TCR diversity.

In addition, the sample was reused for a study of T cells in Graves' hyperthyroidism and ophthalmopathy. That work contributes: Disease duration under 2 months; hyperthyroidism patients were aged 18 to 65.

The TCR sequence derives from a woman under 40 with Graves disease. Sequencing used peripheral blood mononuclear cells (PBMCs), obtained at new diagnosis, from a patient treated with antithyroid drugs. The genes are TRBV18 and TRBJ1-3; a possible D gene is TRBD1 (5 bases). The CDR3, as DNA: TGTGCCAGCTCAGCCTCGACAGTTAACTCTGGAAACACCATATATTTT. Its translation is CASSASTVNSGNTIYF.